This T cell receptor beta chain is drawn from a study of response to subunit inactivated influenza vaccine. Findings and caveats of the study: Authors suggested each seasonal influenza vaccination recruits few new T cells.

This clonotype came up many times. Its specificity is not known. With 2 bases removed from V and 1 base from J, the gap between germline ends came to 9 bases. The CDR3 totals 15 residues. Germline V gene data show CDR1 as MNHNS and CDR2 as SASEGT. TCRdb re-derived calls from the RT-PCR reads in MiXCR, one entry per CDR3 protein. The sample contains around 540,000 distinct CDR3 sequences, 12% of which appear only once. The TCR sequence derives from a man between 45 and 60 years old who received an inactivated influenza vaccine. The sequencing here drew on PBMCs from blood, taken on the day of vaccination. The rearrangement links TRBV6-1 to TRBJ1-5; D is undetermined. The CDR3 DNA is TGTGCCAGCAGTGAATATCTAGGCAGCAATCAGCCCCAGCATTTT. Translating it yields CASSEYLGSNQPQHF.